Presented here are 5 T cell receptor beta chains from one specimen sequenced in a study of cytomegalovirus exposure and HLA in healthy donors. Use of 60 Vbeta and 13 Jbeta primers characterized the PCR. Here immunoSEQ multiplex PCR was the method, and the copy in TCRdb shows in-frame clones only, minus some. The table records under 200,000 clones, 60% to 85% of them present only once. The specimen sequenced was PBMCs. These receptors all stem from a man between 40 and 49 years old in good health and CMV-seronegative.

The chain carries TRBV29-1 and TRBJ1-2, with D unresolved. Germline assignment: CDR1 SQVTM and CDR2 ANQGSEA. This CDR3 comprises 11 residues. Trimming removed 3 bases from V and 5 bases from J, with 7 bases in between. The CDR3 DNA reads TGCAGCGTTGACAGGCAGTATGGCTACACCTTC. Its protein product is CSVDRQYGYTF.

In its sample, this clone was seen once. The chain combines TRBV6-4 with TRBJ2-3; 13 nucleotides line up with TRBD2. CDR3 length: 15 residues. After removal of 3 bases from V and 5 bases from J, the junction contained 2 bases not matched to a gene. Per germline, CDR1 MRHNA and CDR2 SNTAGT. CDR3 residues: CASSEGLAGRDTQYF. DNA for the CDR3: TGTGCCAGCAGTGAGGGACTAGCGGGAAGAGATACGCAGTATTTT.

V gene TRBV6-4 combines with J gene TRBJ2-3; 7 bases map to TRBD2. The CDR3 has 15 residues. CDR1 is MRHNA, CDR2 SNTAGT, per germline. Trimming took 6 bases from V and 3 from J; bases not matched to a gene: 9. The CDR3 sequence: CASSDRGDRTDTQYF. CDR3 coding DNA: TGTGCCAGCAGCGACCGGGGGGATCGTACAGATACGCAGTATTTT.

This clone was observed a handful of times. CDR3 nucleotide sequence: TGTGCCAGCAGCCCAACCCCGGACAGGTTGAGCGAGCAGTACTTC. It codes for CASSPTPDRLSEQYF. The chain is built from TRBV7-8 and TRBJ2-7; 7 bases agree with TRBD1. The CDR3 totals 15 residues. Germline CDR1 and CDR2: SGHVS and FQNEAQ. V was pared by 5 bases and J by 6 bases, with 13 bases of the junction left unmatched.

This clone was seen only once. The chain has TRBV2 and TRBJ1-3; possibly TRBD1 for D (6 bases). V gave up 6 bases and J gave up 0 bases, with 12 bases separating them. The CDR3 is 15 amino acids. Germline lookup yields CDR1 SNHLY and CDR2 FYNNEI. The CDR3 loop is CASRGAGDSGNTIYF. In nucleotides, the CDR3 is TGTGCCAGCAGGGGGGCCGGGGACTCTGGAAACACCATATATTTT.